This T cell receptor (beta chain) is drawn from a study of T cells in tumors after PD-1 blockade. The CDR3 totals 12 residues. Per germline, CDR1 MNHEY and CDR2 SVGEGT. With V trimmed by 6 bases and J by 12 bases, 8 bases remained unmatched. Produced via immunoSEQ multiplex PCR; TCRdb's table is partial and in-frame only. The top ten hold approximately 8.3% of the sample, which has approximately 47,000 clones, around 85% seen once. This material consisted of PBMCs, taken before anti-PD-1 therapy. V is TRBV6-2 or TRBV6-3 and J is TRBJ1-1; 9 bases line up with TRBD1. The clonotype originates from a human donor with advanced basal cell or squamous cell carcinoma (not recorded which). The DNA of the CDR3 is TGTGCCAGCAGCAAACAGGGGGCGCGGACTTTCTTT. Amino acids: CASSKQGARTFF.